This T cell receptor (beta chain) was retrieved from a study of blood T cell repertoires in COVID-19 (dated by TCRdb to the early 2020s). Context from the whole study: Samples from collaborators originated in the United States, Italy and Spain and spanned both the acute and convalescent phases of COVID-19. The prospective study material was composed of cDNA or gDNA derived from T cells, B-cell-depleted T cells, or PBMCs. Subjects who had been exposed to COVID-19, were actively infected with it, or had recovered from it provided the deeply sampled blood TCRbeta repertoires that made up the dataset. The repertoires were made available in a free public database intended to serve as a resource for research on the immune response to SARS-CoV-2. Samples came from the ongoing ImmuneRACE study (first 160 participants) plus 1,254 subjects from 6 global collaborators. A de-identified subject ID, COVID-19 status, age in years and sex were almost always included in the sample metadata. Where available, HLA class I and class II types were obtained from metadata supplied by the sample provider rather than from assay-based typing.

TCRbeta CDR3 regions were amplified from genomic DNA using the immunoSEQ Assay, a bias-controlled multiplex PCR. Under the source paper's analysis protocol: Within the assay, amplification of reference gene primers was used to estimate how many nucleated cells each sample contained. To quantify the absolute abundance of each unique TCRbeta CDR3 rearrangement, sequence reads were collapsed and filtered. For each sample, productive Simpson clonality was calculated by taking the square root of Simpson's diversity index across productive rearrangements. The table comes from immuneACCESS by way of TCRdb, which keeps in-frame sequences with V and J called. Part of the clones is missing from these tables; in studies checked, under half for an unresolved V gene and the rest for unknown reasons. The V and J calls and the clone size are those of that table, but D and trimming were determined from the DNA. The sample table lists approximately 50,000 clones, less than 85% of them with a count of one. Roughly a sixth of the sample lies in the top ten.

Each collaborating institution followed its own protocols to collect whole blood in K2EDTA tubes. For TCRbeta analysis, collaborator samples were shipped as frozen whole blood, as isolated PBMCs, or as DNA extracted from either sample type. Concerning this clone: The antigen it binds to is not known. No quality values exist for individual bases; no much larger clone is one base distant.

The investigation overall reported the following: Clinical and demographic metadata were provided uncurated, with the amount varying by source and participant.

What was sequenced was peripheral blood. The source is a man in his sixties or seventies with active COVID-19.

For the CDR3, the sequence is CASRPPGTQYSPLHF. The DNA reads as follows: TGTGCCAGCAGGCCCCCAGGCACCCAATATTCACCCCTCCACTTT. This sequence uses TRBV2 and TRBJ1-6; no confident D gene assignment can be made. From the cysteine up to the phenylalanine, the CDR3 has a length of 15 residues. Only the CDR3 part of the read is kept: 45 bases, read in frame from the first base. V is cut by 6 bases and J by 8 bases, and the space between the germline ends is 17 bases. CDR1 and CDR2, looked up from the germline V gene, are SNHLY and FYNNEI.